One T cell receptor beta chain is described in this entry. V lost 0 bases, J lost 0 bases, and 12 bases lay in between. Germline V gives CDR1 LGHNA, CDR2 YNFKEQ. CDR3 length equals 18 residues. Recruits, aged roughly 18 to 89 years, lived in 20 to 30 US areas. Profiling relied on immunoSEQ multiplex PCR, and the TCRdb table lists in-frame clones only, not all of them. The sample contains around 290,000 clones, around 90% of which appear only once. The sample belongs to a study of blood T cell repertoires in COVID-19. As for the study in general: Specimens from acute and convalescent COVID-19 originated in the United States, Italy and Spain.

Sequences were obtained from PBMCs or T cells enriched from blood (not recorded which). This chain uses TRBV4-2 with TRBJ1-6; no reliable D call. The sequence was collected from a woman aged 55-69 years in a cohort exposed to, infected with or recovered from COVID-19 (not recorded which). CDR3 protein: CASSQEPLASSYNSPLHF. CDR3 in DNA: TGTGCCAGCAGCCAAGAGCCGCTGGCTAGCTCCTATAATTCACCCCTCCACTTT.